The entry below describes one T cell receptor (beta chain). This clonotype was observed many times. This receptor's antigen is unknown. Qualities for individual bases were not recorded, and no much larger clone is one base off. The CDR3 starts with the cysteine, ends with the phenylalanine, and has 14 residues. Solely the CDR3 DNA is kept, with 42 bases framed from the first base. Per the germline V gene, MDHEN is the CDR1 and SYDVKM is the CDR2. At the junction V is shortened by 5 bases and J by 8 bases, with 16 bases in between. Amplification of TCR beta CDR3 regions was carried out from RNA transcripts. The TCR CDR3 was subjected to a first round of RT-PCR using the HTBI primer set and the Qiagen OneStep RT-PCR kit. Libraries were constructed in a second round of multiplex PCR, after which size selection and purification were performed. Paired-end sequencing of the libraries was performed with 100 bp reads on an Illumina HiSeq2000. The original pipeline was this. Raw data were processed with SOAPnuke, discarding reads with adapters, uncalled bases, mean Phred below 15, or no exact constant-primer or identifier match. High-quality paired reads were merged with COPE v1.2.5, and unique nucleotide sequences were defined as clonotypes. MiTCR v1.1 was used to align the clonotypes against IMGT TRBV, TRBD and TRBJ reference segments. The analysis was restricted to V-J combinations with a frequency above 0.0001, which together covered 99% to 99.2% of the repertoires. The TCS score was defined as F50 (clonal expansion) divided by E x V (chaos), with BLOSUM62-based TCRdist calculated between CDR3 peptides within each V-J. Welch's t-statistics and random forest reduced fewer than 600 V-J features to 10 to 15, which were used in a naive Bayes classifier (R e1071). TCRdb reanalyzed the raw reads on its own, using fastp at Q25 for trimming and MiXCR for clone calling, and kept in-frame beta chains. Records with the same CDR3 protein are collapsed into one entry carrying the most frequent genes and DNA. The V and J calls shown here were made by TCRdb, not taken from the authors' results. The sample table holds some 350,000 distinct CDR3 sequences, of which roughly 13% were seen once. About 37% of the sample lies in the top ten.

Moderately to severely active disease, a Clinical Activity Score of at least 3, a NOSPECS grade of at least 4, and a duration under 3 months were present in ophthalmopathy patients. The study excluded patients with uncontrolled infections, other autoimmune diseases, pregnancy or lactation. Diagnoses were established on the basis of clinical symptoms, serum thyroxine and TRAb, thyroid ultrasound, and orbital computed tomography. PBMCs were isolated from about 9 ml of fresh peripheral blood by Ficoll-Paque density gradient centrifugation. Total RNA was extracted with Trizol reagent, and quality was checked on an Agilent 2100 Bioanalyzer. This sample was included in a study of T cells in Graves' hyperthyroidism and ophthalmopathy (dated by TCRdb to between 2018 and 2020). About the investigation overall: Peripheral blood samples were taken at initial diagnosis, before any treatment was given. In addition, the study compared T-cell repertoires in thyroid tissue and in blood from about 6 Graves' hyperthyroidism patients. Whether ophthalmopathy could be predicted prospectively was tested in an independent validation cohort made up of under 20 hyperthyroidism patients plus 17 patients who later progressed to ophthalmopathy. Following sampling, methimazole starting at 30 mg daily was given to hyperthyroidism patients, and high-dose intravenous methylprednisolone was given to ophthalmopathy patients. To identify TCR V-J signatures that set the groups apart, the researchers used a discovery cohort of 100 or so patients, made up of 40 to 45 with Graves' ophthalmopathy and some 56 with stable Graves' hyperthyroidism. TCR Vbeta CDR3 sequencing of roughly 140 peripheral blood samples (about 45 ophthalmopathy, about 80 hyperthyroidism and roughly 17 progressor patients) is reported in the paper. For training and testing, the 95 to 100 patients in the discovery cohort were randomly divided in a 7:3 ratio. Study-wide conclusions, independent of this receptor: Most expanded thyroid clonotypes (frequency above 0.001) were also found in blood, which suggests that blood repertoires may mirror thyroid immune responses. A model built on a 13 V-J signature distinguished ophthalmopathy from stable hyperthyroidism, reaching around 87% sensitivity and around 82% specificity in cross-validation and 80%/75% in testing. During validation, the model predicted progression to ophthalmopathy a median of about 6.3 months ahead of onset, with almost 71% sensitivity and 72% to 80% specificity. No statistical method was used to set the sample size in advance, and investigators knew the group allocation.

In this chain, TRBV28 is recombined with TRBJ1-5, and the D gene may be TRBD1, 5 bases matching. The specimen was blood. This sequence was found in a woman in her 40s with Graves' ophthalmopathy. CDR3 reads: CASSPPGREKPQHF. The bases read TGTGCCAGCAGTCCCCCGGGCAGGGAAAAGCCCCAGCATTTT.